The 19 T cell receptor beta chains reported below all come from one sample, sequenced in a study of T cells in Graves' hyperthyroidism and ophthalmopathy. RNA transcripts gave rise to amplified TCR beta CDR3 regions. When the TCR CDR3 underwent first-round RT-PCR, the HTBI primer set was used. TCRdb itself ran the multiplex PCR reads through MiXCR, one entry per CDR3 protein. The table lists roughly 100,000 distinct CDR3 sequences, over 50% of them singletons. Source material: blood. These receptors all come from a woman in her thirties or forties with Graves' hyperthyroidism.

In its sample, this clonotype was seen once. V gene TRBV2 combines with J gene TRBJ2-2; 10 nucleotides align to TRBD2. Germline CDR1 SNHLY, CDR2 FYNNEI. J gave up 7 bases and V 7 bases, and 3 bases lay outside the gene matches. There are 13 residues in the CDR3. CDR3 DNA: TGTGCCAGCATGGGACTAGCGATCGGGGAGCTGTTTTTT. This gives the protein CASMGLAIGELFF.

This clonotype was detected ten times or more. The V and J genes are TRBV7-8 and TRBJ1-1; D gene uncertain. This CDR3 region has 14 residues. V lost 1 base and J lost 5, with 11 bases in between. Per germline, CDR1 SGHVS and CDR2 FQNEAQ. The CDR3 DNA reads TGTGCCAGCAGCTTAGGAGGTCGGGTTACTGAAGCTTTCTTT. Protein sequence: CASSLGGRVTEAFF.

On this clonotype: This sequence may be a read error, since a much larger clone differs from it by one base. This is likely a read error, given that the CDR3 carries no conserved phenylalanine or tryptophan at its end. The chain recombines TRBV7-2 with TRBJ2-7; 7 bases match TRBD1. V dropped 4 bases and J dropped 6; count of bases not matched to a gene: 3. CDR1 SGHTA and CDR2 FQGNSA come from the germline V gene. CDR3 length equals 12 residues. Written as DNA, the CDR3 is TGTGCCAGCAGCTACAGGGGTGGCGAGCAGTACTCC. Amino acid sequence: CASSYRGGEQYS.

Many counts were recorded for this clonotype. The genes are TRBV28 and TRBJ1-4; D is perhaps TRBD1 (5 bases). The V gene lost 2 bases and the J gene lost 6 bases, with 10 bases spanning the gap. Per germline, CDR1 MDHEN and CDR2 SYDVKM. This CDR3 comprises 14 residues. The CDR3 loop reads CASSLGHTYEKLFF. In nucleotides, the CDR3 is TGTGCCAGCAGTTTAGGACATACCTATGAAAAACTGTTTTTT.

V usage is TRBV7-9 and J usage is TRBJ2-5, with TRBD2 as a possible D gene (8 bases). This CDR3 spans 15 amino acids. Germline loops: CDR1 SEHNR, CDR2 FQNEAQ (reference sequence). V lost 5 bases and J lost 7, with 20 bases in between. The CDR3 DNA follows: TGTGCCAGCAGCCCTAGCGGGCAGGGGGGGGGGACCCAGTACTTC. It encodes CASSPSGQGGGTQYF.

This chain connects TRBV10-3 to TRBJ2-5; TRBD1 aligns across 11 bases. The CDR3 length is 11 residues. Germline trimming cut 8 bases from V and 13 bases from J; bases unmatched to any gene: 6. CDR1 is ENHRY and CDR2 is SYGVKD in the germline V gene. CDR3 bases: TGTGCCATCGCCGGACAGGGGGCCGGGTACTTC. Amino acids: CAIAGQGAGYF.

This clonotype was recorded many times. The chain recombines TRBV7-2 with TRBJ1-2; D unclear. This CDR3 is built from 13 residues. The V end lost 0 bases, the J end lost 8 bases, and 10 bases lay between the germline ends. CDR1 is SGHTA, CDR2 FQGNSA, per germline. The CDR3 bases are TGTGCCAGCAGCTTAGCGTTACCCGCCGGCTACACCTTC. This translates into CASSLALPAGYTF.

V and J are TRBV9 and TRBJ1-6; D is possibly TRBD1 (6 bases). CDR1 is SGDLS and CDR2 is YYNGEE in the germline V gene. The CDR3 contains 16 residues. V was shortened by 7 bases and J by 4 bases, with 18 bases between the two germline ends. CDR3 in DNA: TGTGCCAGCTCACCAGGGGCCGGATTTTATAATTCACCCCTCCACTTT. This sequence encodes CASSPGAGFYNSPLHF.

This clonotype was recorded at least ten times. This chain joins TRBV15 and TRBJ2-7; no reliable D call. V lost 0 bases to trimming and J lost 5 bases, with 8 bases between them. This CDR3 contains 13 residues. CDR1 is LNHNV, CDR2 YYDKDF, per germline (reference sequence). The CDR3 loop reads CATSRDSSHEQYF. DNA of the CDR3: TGTGCCACCAGCAGAGATTCGTCCCACGAGCAGTACTTC.

The chain links TRBV19 to TRBJ1-2, with 8 bases identical to TRBD1. Germline loops: CDR1 LNHDA, CDR2 SQIVND (reference sequence). Germline trimming cut 3 bases from V and 3 bases from J; bases unmatched to any gene: 15. The CDR3 is made up of 18 amino acids. The CDR3 DNA is TGTGCCAGTAGTATTCCCGCAGGGGGCAACACCGATTACTATGGCTACACCTTC. It specifies CASSIPAGGNTDYYGYTF.

Note on this clonotype: At one boundary the junction diverges from the germline segment, which might be a read error. This rearrangement joins TRBV20-1 to TRBJ1-6, with D tentatively TRBD1 (5 bases). CDR3 length: 11 residues. Germline-derived CDR1 and CDR2 are DFQATT and SNEGSKA (reference sequence). The CDR3 reads CSAGGNSPLHF. DNA of the CDR3: TGCAGTGCTGGGGGGAATTCGCCCCTCCACTTT.

This clonotype was seen many times. The gene calls are TRBV5-1 and TRBJ2-3; 7 bases agree with TRBD2. The CDR3 is 15 residues long. Looked up from germline, CDR1 is SGHRS and CDR2 is YFSETQ. V shed 7 bases and J 8 bases; nucleotides not matched to a gene: 16. CDR3 in amino acids: CASGTASGITSTQYF. The DNA of the CDR3 is TGCGCCAGCGGTACGGCTAGCGGAATCACTTCTACGCAGTATTTT.

The chain carries TRBV29-1 and TRBJ1-2; TRBD1 aligns across 7 bases. There are 10 residues in the CDR3. Germline-derived CDR1 and CDR2 are SQVTM and ANQGSEA. V trimming: 8 bases; J trimming: 9 bases; junction bases outside the gene matches: 6. CDR3: CSPGTESYTF. DNA of the CDR3: TGCAGCCCCGGGACAGAGAGCTACACCTTC.

This clonotype has just one count. The V gene is TRBV2, the J gene TRBJ1-5; 8 bases fit TRBD1. The CDR3 is made up of 13 amino acids. Germline V gives CDR1 SNHLY, CDR2 FYNNEI. CDR3 in amino acids: CARGRQGYQPQHF. In DNA form, the CDR3 reads TGTGCTAGGGGGAGACAGGGGTATCAGCCCCAGCATTTT. Complete variable domain (other parts from reference TRBV2 and TRBJ1-5): EPEVTQTPSHQVTQMGQEVILRCVPISNHLYFYWYRQILGQKVEFLVSFYNNEISEKSEIFDDQFSVERPDGSNFTLKIRSTKLEDSAMYFCARGRQGYQPQHFGDGTRLSIL.

This clonotype has ten or more counts. The chain combines TRBV28 with TRBJ1-6; 8 nucleotides align to TRBD1. The CDR3 extends over 14 amino acids. Germline V lookup: CDR1 MDHEN, CDR2 SYDVKM. The V segment lost 3 bases and the J segment 9 bases; nucleotides outside the gene matches: 4. The CDR3 region has the DNA TGTGCCAGCAGTTTCAGGGGGCGGTCTTCACCCCTCCACTTT. Its protein product is CASSFRGRSSPLHF.

This clonotype has a count of ten or more. The rearrangement joins TRBV6-1 to TRBJ2-7; 9 nucleotides match TRBD1. In germline, CDR1 is MNHNS, CDR2 SASEGT. Unmatched junction bases numbered 5, after V lost 4 bases and J lost 7 bases. This CDR3 comprises 13 residues. Here the CDR3 DNA reads TGTGCCAGCAGTGGGGACAGGGTTAGGGAGCAGTACTTC. It codes for CASSGDRVREQYF.

This chain uses TRBV12-3 or TRBV12-4 with TRBJ2-6; weak D call: TRBD2 (5 bases). V lost 5 bases to trimming and J lost 4 bases, with 9 bases between them. The length of the CDR3 is 14 residues. The CDR3 DNA reads as TGTGCCAGCAGTGGGGAGCGGGGGGCCAACGTCCTGACTTTC. Amino acids: CASSGERGANVLTF.

The chain carries TRBV20-1 and TRBJ2-5, with D possibly matching TRBD2 (6 bases). The germline V gene has CDR1 DFQATT and CDR2 SNEGSKA (reference sequence). Trimming shortened V by 6 bases and J by 13 bases, and 12 bases separated the two germline ends. CDR3 size: 9 residues. CDR3 loop: CSAKGGGYF. The DNA for the CDR3 is TGCAGTGCAAAGGGAGGAGGGTACTTC.

The J gene is TRBJ2-2, the V gene TRBV5-8; 8 bases map to TRBD1. Germline V gene lookup returns CDR1 SGHTS and CDR2 YDEGEE. CDR3 size: 13 residues. V gave up 3 bases and J gave up 11 bases; unmatched junction bases: 6. The CDR3 coding sequence is TGTGCCAGCAGCTGGACAGGGCACGGAGAGCTGTTTTTT. It encodes CASSWTGHGELFF.